This T cell receptor beta chain was obtained from a study of CD8 T cells in Susac syndrome. RNA amounts of roughly 0.45 to 1 ug underwent reverse transcription with random hexamers. TCRdb reprocessed the immunoSEQ multiplex PCR reads via MiXCR and lists one record per CDR3 protein. The sample has about 120,000 distinct CDR3 sequences; 80% to 95% are singletons. It was healthy donors who served as the controls, matched for age and sex. Germline-derived CDR1 and CDR2 are MNHNS and SASEGT. V was trimmed by 5 bases and J by 0 bases, leaving 16 bases between them. There are 16 residues in the CDR3. The sample taken for sequencing was CD4+ T cells from PBMCs. The chain links TRBV6-1 to TRBJ1-1, with D tentatively TRBD1 (6 bases). The receptor comes from a human donor in good health. CDR3 DNA: TGTGCCAGCAGTACCCTCAAAACAGGGTTGAACACTGAAGCTTTCTTT. Translated: CASSTLKTGLNTEAFF.